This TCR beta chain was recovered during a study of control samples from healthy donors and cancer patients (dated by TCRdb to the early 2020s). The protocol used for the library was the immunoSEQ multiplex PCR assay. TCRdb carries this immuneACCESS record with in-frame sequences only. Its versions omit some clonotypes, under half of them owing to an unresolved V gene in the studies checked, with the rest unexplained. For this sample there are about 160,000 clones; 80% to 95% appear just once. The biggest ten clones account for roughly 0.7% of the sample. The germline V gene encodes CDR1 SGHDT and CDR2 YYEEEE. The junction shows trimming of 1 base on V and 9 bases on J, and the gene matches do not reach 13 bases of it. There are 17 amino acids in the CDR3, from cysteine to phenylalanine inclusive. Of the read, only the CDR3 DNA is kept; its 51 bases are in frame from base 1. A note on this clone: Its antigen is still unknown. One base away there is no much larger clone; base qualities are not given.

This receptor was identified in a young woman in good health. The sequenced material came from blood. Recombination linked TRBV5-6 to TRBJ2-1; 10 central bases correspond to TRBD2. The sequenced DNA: TGTGCCAGCAGCTTGCGACCGACTAGCGGGCGAAGTGGTGAGCAGTTCTTC. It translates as CASSLRPTSGRSGEQFF.